Below, 25 T cell receptor beta chains from the same sample are listed, as sequenced in a study of identical twins. Using its own MiXCR run on the 5' RACE reads, TCRdb lists one record per CDR3 protein. The sample shows under 800,000 distinct CDR3 sequences, roughly 20% of them seen only once. The same sample was also used in a study of T cells expressing NK-cell markers.

The material sequenced was PBMCs. The receptors originated from a woman younger than 30 in good health.

The rearrangement uses TRBV27 and TRBJ1-1, with D uncertain. V was cut by 1 base and J by 7 bases, with 7 bases left in between. This CDR3 has 12 amino acids. CDR1 is MNHEY and CDR2 is SMNVEV in the germline V gene (reference sequence). The CDR3 bases are TGTGCCAGCAGTTTATGGCCCGGTGAAGCTTTCTTT. Its translation is CASSLWPGEAFF.

The V gene is TRBV5-5, the J gene TRBJ2-5, with D tentatively TRBD1 or TRBD2 (5 bases each). The CDR3 has 14 amino acids. Germline V lookup: CDR1 SGHKS, CDR2 YYEKEE (reference sequence). Trimming pared 5 bases from V and 5 bases from J, leaving 16 bases between. The CDR3 bases are TGTGCCAGCAGTGGGGGAGATTTTTTGGAGACCCAGTACTTC. This sequence encodes CASSGGDFLETQYF.

This clonotype was counted between two and nine times. The V call is TRBV6-2 or TRBV6-3, the J call TRBJ1-2; 8 bases are shared with TRBD1. V lost 7 bases and J lost 3; bases outside the gene matches: 10. CDR3 length: 15 amino acids. Germline V CDR1 and CDR2: MNHEY, SVGEGT. CDR3 residues: CASTIRTGLDYGYTF. The CDR3 DNA sequence: TGTGCCAGCACCATCCGGACAGGGCTTGACTATGGCTACACCTTC.

This clonotype occurred a few times. The genes are TRBV9 and TRBJ2-3, with D perhaps TRBD1 or TRBD2 (6 bases each). The CDR3 length is 15 residues. The ends were cut back, 3 bases at V and 5 bases at J, with 16 bases in the middle. Germline lookup yields CDR1 SGDLS and CDR2 YYNGEE. CDR3: CASSEGGSRQDTQYF. The DNA of the CDR3 is TGTGCCAGCAGCGAAGGGGGGTCTAGGCAAGATACGCAGTATTTT.

This clonotype was counted a few times. The chain joins TRBV12-3 or TRBV12-4 to TRBJ2-3; D might be TRBD1 (5 bases). V lost 10 bases and J 6 bases, leaving 20 bases between the germline ends. There are 14 residues in the CDR3. CDR3 sequence reads: CATWPPQGADTQYF. The DNA of the CDR3 is TGTGCCACCTGGCCCCCCCAGGGCGCGGATACGCAGTATTTT.

There are a few counts of this clonotype. The chain links TRBV7-9 to TRBJ2-3; D ambiguous. The CDR3 totals 9 residues. The germline gives CDR1 SEHNR, CDR2 FQNEAQ (reference sequence). V lost 5 bases to trimming and J lost 14 bases, with 8 bases between them. The CDR3 DNA is TGTGCCAGCAGCCCCCCCGGGTATTTT. This codes for CASSPPGYF.

This chain's CDR3 is CSVVPGAYEQYF. CDR3 in DNA: TGCAGCGTTGTCCCGGGAGCCTACGAGCAGTACTTC. This chain connects TRBV29-1 to TRBJ2-7; tentatively, D is TRBD2 (6 bases). CDR1 and CDR2 (germline): SQVTM, ANQGSEA. The CDR3 loop spans 12 amino acids. Trimming removed 4 bases at V and 2 bases at J, with 9 bases between.

V is TRBV5-5 and J is TRBJ1-6; D may be TRBD1 (5 bases). Germline loops: CDR1 SGHKS, CDR2 YYEKEE (reference sequence). This CDR3 has 14 amino acids. With 4 bases removed from V and 7 bases from J, the gap between germline ends came to 12 bases. CDR3 loop: CASSQVRQNSPLHF. The CDR3 DNA sequence: TGTGCCAGCAGCCAGGTGCGACAGAATTCACCCCTCCACTTT.

Regarding this clonotype: Its ends do not fully match the called genes, so a read error is possible. The CDR3 coding sequence is TGTGCCAGCAGTCAAGCCCGCGCCAATGAGCAGTTCTTC. Protein: CASSQARANEQFF. This chain joins TRBV3-1 and TRBJ2-1; D is uncertain. This CDR3 is built from 13 residues. The germline V gene has CDR1 LGHDT and CDR2 YNNKEL (reference sequence).

V usage is TRBV12-5 and J usage is TRBJ2-1; D not resolved. CDR1 is LGHNT and CDR2 is FRNRAP in the germline V gene. The CDR3 totals 15 residues. Trimming took 7 bases from V and 0 from J, leaving 13 bases between them. CDR3 amino acids: CASAWVKSSYNEQFF. The CDR3 DNA is TGTGCTAGTGCTTGGGTGAAGAGCTCCTACAATGAGCAGTTCTTC.

A word on this clonotype: Relative to the germline gene, one junction end is altered; a read error may explain this. The chain combines TRBV27 with TRBJ2-7, with 9 bases that match TRBD2. The germline V gene encodes CDR1 MNHEY and CDR2 SMNVEV (reference sequence). The CDR3 spans 14 residues. CDR3 protein: CDSSPVAGDYEQYF. Written as DNA, the CDR3 is TGTGACAGCAGTCCTGTAGCGGGAGACTACGAGCAGTACTTC.

CDR3 in DNA: TGTGCCAGCCACGACAGAACAGCCTCTGGGGCCAACGTCCTGACTTTC. This sequence encodes CASHDRTASGANVLTF. V gene TRBV3-1 combines with J gene TRBJ2-6; tentatively, D is TRBD1 (5 bases). CDR1 and CDR2 (germline): LGHDT, YNNKEL (reference sequence). Deletions cut 8 bases from V and 0 bases from J, with 14 bases between. The CDR3 has 16 amino acids.

This clonotype was observed many times. CDR3 amino acids: CASSDGTGKWYTQYF. Here the CDR3 DNA reads TGTGCCAGCAGTGACGGGACAGGGAAATGGTATACGCAGTATTTT. The rearrangement uses TRBV25-1 and TRBJ2-3; 9 bases are a match to TRBD1. J lost 7 bases, V lost 3 bases, and 8 bases had no gene match. Germline CDR1 MGHDK, CDR2 SYGVNS. This CDR3 contains 15 residues.

This rearrangement joins TRBV20-1 to TRBJ2-3; TRBD2 might be the D (6 bases). V was clipped by 0 bases and J by 0 bases, with 10 bases between them. The CDR3 totals 15 residues. Germline CDR1 DFQATT, CDR2 SNEGSKA (reference sequence). The DNA for the CDR3 is TGCAGTGCTAGAGATCCAGCGGGTAGCACAGATACGCAGTATTTT. This codes for CSARDPAGSTDTQYF.

This chain joins TRBV5-1 and TRBJ2-5; the match to TRBD2 covers 7 bases. This CDR3 spans 15 amino acids. The V and J ends lost 0 bases and 5 bases, in that order; junction bases with no gene match: 7. The germline V gene has CDR1 SGHRS and CDR2 YFSETQ. The CDR3 region is CASSLVSGREETQYF. In nucleotides, the CDR3 is TGCGCCAGCAGCTTGGTCTCAGGGAGGGAGGAGACCCAGTACTTC.

This clonotype was picked up a small number of times. The V call is TRBV11-1, the J call TRBJ2-6; no reliable D call. Germline values: CDR1 SGHAT, CDR2 FQDESV (reference sequence). The CDR3 has 15 residues. With 3 bases removed from V and 1 base from J, the gap between germline ends came to 7 bases. CDR3 DNA sequence: TGTGCCAGCAGCTTCGATCCATCTGGGGCCAACGTCCTGACTTTC. It is translated as CASSFDPSGANVLTF. The full variable domain, its missing parts supplied by reference TRBV11-1 and TRBJ2-6, is EAEVAQSPRYKITEKSQAVAFWCDPISGHATLYWYRQILGQGPELLVQFQDESVVDDSQLPKDRFSAERLKGVDSTLKIQPAELGDSAMYLCASSFDPSGANVLTFGAGSRLTVL.

The rearrangement links TRBV20-1 to TRBJ2-7; 8 bases are a match to TRBD2. Germline V gene sequence: CDR1 DFQATT, CDR2 SNEGSKA (reference sequence). This CDR3 contains 19 residues. J gave up 4 bases and V 0 bases, and 20 bases lay outside the gene matches. CDR3 nucleotide sequence: TGCAGTGCTAGAGATCGGAACGTAGCGGGAATACGGTCGGGGTACGAGCAGTACTTC. Translation gives CSARDRNVAGIRSGYEQYF.

This clonotype occurred a few times. The V gene is TRBV12-3 or TRBV12-4, the J gene TRBJ2-7; TRBD2 is a possible D gene (6 bases). The CDR3 is made up of 14 amino acids. V was pared by 5 bases and J by 0 bases, with 11 bases between. CDR3 residues: CASSRRASSYEQYF. The CDR3 DNA follows: TGTGCCAGCAGTCGGAGGGCTAGCTCCTACGAGCAGTACTTC.

The CDR3 DNA sequence: TGTGCCACCAAACGACCTAGGACAGATACGCAGTATTTT. Protein: CATKRPRTDTQYF. The rearrangement links TRBV6-1 to TRBJ2-3; D unresolved. V was pared by 10 bases and J by 3 bases, with 14 bases between. The CDR3 spans 13 residues. The V gene's germline CDR1 is MNHNS and CDR2 SASEGT.

The gene calls are TRBV9 and TRBJ2-5; TRBD2 aligns across 10 bases. The CDR3 sequence is 15 residues long. V lost 0 bases and J lost 7; bases outside the gene matches: 6. Germline values: CDR1 SGDLS, CDR2 YYNGEE. The DNA for the CDR3 is TGTGCCAGCAGCGTAGGACTAGCGGGTTACGGGACCCAGTACTTC. Protein sequence: CASSVGLAGYGTQYF. The whole variable domain, remainder taken from reference TRBV9 and TRBJ2-5, is DSGVTQTPKHLITATGQRVTLRCSPRSGDLSVYWYQQSLDQGLQFLIQYYNGEERAKGNILERFSAQQFPDLHSELNLSSLELGDSALYFCASSVGLAGYGTQYFGPGTRLLVL.

This clonotype has only a few counts. The chain is built from TRBV7-9 and TRBJ1-1; a weak D match, TRBD1 (5 bases). V lost 2 bases and J 4 bases, leaving 11 bases between the germline ends. This CDR3 has 14 amino acids. Germline loops: CDR1 SEHNR, CDR2 FQNEAQ (reference sequence). The DNA of the CDR3 is TGTGCCAGCAGCTTAATACAGGATGCCACTGAAGCTTTCTTT. It codes for CASSLIQDATEAFF.

This clonotype has only a few counts. The V call is TRBV18, the J call TRBJ2-7; perhaps TRBD2 as D (6 bases). The V end was cut by 3 bases, the J end by 5 bases, with 11 bases between. The CDR3 is made up of 13 amino acids. CDR1 and CDR2 from the germline V gene are KGHSH and LQKENI. CDR3 loop: CASSPWASDEQYF. The CDR3 coding sequence is TGTGCCAGCTCACCCTGGGCTAGCGACGAGCAGTACTTC.

This clonotype has more than one count but fewer than ten. V gene TRBV29-1 combines with J gene TRBJ2-2; no reliable D call. Trimming pared 7 bases from V and 3 bases from J, leaving 9 bases between. The CDR3 loop spans 12 amino acids. In germline, CDR1 is SQVTM, CDR2 ANQGSEA. The CDR3 loop is CSGDKDTGELFF. The CDR3 coding sequence is TGCAGCGGAGATAAGGACACCGGGGAGCTGTTTTTT.

This chain joins TRBV20-1 and TRBJ1-2, with 9 positions matching TRBD1. CDR3 size: 13 residues. Trimming at V came to 3 bases and at J to 7 bases, leaving 6 bases not matched to a gene. Per germline, CDR1 DFQATT and CDR2 SNEGSKA (reference sequence). CDR3 nucleotide sequence: TGCAGTGCTAGGAGTGGACAGGGGCTTGGCTACACCTTC. This translates into CSARSGQGLGYTF.

This clonotype was counted only a few times. The chain carries TRBV20-1 and TRBJ1-5; D perhaps matches TRBD1 (5 bases). Looked up from germline, CDR1 is DFQATT and CDR2 is SNEGSKA (reference sequence). CDR3 length equals 14 residues. The V end lost 6 bases, the J end lost 0 bases, and 12 bases lay between the germline ends. In DNA form, the CDR3 reads TGCAGTGCCCTGGGCAGGGCTAGCAATCAGCCCCAGCATTTT. Protein: CSALGRASNQPQHF.